This T cell receptor (beta chain) was retrieved from a study of blood T cells in healthy people across ages. This clonotype was observed a handful of times. Its antigen is currently unknown. The use of a sample-barcoded 5' primer and a J-beta primer mix characterized a second PCR of roughly 6 to 11 cycles. At least 2.5 million CDR3-containing paired-end reads were obtained per sample. TCRdb re-derived calls from the 5' RACE reads in MiXCR, one entry per CDR3 protein. The sample holds approximately 940,000 distinct CDR3 sequences, roughly 43% seen once. Researchers collected roughly 9.8 milliliters of peripheral blood from every single donor. They isolated at least 6 million PBMCs from each sample. General study results and limits: Significant beta diversity loss was already apparent by age approximately 37, declining roughly linearly.

The germline CDR1 and CDR2 sequences are LGHNA and YNFKEQ. V lost 0 bases to trimming and J lost 5 bases, with 11 bases between them. This CDR3 comprises 15 residues. This clonotype was sampled from a young man in good health. The sequenced material came from blood. The chain combines TRBV4-2 with TRBJ2-1, with D perhaps matching TRBD1 (6 bases). The CDR3 DNA sequence: TGTGCCAGCAGCCAAGATCTACAGGGCCACAATGAGCAGTTCTTC. Encoded protein: CASSQDLQGHNEQFF.